This TCR beta chain was captured in a study of blood T cell repertoires in COVID-19. Original processing notes: Cell counts per sample came from amplifying reference gene primers. The data were produced by immunoSEQ multiplex PCR, yet TCRdb's version contains in-frame clones alone and is incomplete. The V and J calls and clone size come from that table; D and trimming were worked out from the DNA. Of under 150,000 clones in the sample, 85% to 90% were seen once. This TCR was sampled from a woman between 45 and 60 years old with acute or convalescent COVID-19. Sequencing was performed on peripheral blood.

The CDR3 DNA sequence: TGTGCCATCAGTGAGTCAGCGGGGGGGTCCGGTGAAAAACTGTTTTTT. Its translation: CAISESAGGSGEKLFF. The rearrangement links TRBV10-3 to TRBJ1-4; D possibly corresponds to TRBD1 (5 bases). The germline V gene encodes CDR1 ENHRY and CDR2 SYGVKD. The CDR3 runs to 16 residues. V was shortened by 0 bases and J by 7 bases, with 15 bases between the two germline ends.